The 20 T cell receptor beta chains in this list originate from one sample, sequenced in a study of chemoradiotherapy in HPV16-positive cancers (dated by TCRdb to the early 2020s). The receptor library was made with the immunoSEQ multiplex PCR assay. Held by TCRdb, this immuneACCESS table contains in-frame sequences only and omits some clones. Under half of the omission traces to an unresolved V gene where checked; the cause of the rest is unknown. Across this sample there are about 33,000 clones, with approximately 90% seen only once. The ten largest clones capture approximately 2.1% of the sample. The sequencing used blood, collected from a patient who underwent chemoradiotherapy. Receptor source: a human donor with HPV-associated anogenital cancer.

The chain links TRBV4-3 to TRBJ2-5; D is uncertain. Trimming pared 0 bases from V and 5 bases from J, leaving 13 bases between. The CDR3 contains 15 residues. Germline V gene sequence: CDR1 LGHNA, CDR2 YSLEER. The CDR3, as DNA: TGCGCCAGCAGCCAAGATCGCACTCTCCAGGAGACCCAGTACTTC. It encodes CASSQDRTLQETQYF.

This chain connects TRBV5-1 to TRBJ2-3; D is perhaps TRBD1 (6 bases). From germline, CDR1 is SGHRS and CDR2 YFSETQ. The V end lost 2 bases, the J end lost 3 bases, and 13 bases lay between the germline ends. This CDR3 has 15 amino acids. The CDR3 protein is CASSLRQEATDTQYF. CDR3 nucleotide sequence: TGCGCCAGCAGCTTACGACAGGAGGCTACAGATACGCAGTATTTT. Supplemented by reference TRBV5-1 and TRBJ2-3, the full variable domain reads KAGVTQTPRYLIKTRGQQVTLSCSPISGHRSVSWYQQTPGQGLQFLFEYFSETQRNKGNFPGRFSGRQFSNSRSEMNVSTLELGDSALYLCASSLRQEATDTQYFGPGTRLTVL.

This chain connects TRBV4-2 to TRBJ1-1; TRBD1 matches 7 bases. J lost 0 bases, V lost 6 bases, and 7 bases had no gene match. The CDR3 sequence is 15 residues long. Germline V gene sequence: CDR1 LGHNA, CDR2 YNFKEQ. The CDR3 loop is CASRRPGGLNTEAFF. The CDR3 nucleotides read TGTGCCAGCAGGAGACCAGGGGGTTTGAACACTGAAGCTTTCTTT.

The chain links TRBV2 to TRBJ1-2; D unclear. The CDR3 spans 15 residues. Germline-derived CDR1 and CDR2 are SNHLY and FYNNEI. The V end lost 1 base, the J end lost 2 bases, and 11 bases lay between the germline ends. The CDR3 DNA reads TGTGCCAGCAGTGAAGGTTTAGGCGCAAACTATGGCTACACCTTC. Its translation is CASSEGLGANYGYTF.

This chain connects TRBV7-2 to TRBJ2-6, with D maybe TRBD2 (5 bases). The CDR3 is made up of 16 amino acids. The germline V and J ends were trimmed by 1 base and 4 bases, with 11 bases remaining between them. In germline, CDR1 is SGHTA, CDR2 FQGNSA. CDR3 bases: TGTGCCAGCAGCTTAGAGTCGGGGTCCGGGGCCAACGTCCTGACTTTC. It translates to CASSLESGSGANVLTF.

The rearrangement links TRBV4-2 to TRBJ2-3; 10 bases match TRBD2. V shed 0 bases and J 4 bases; nucleotides not matched to a gene: 1. CDR3 length: 15 residues. The germline V gene encodes CDR1 LGHNA and CDR2 YNFKEQ. In DNA, the CDR3 is TGTGCCAGCAGCCAAGAAGCGGGGGGGCCAGATACGCAGTATTTT. This gives the protein CASSQEAGGPDTQYF.

This chain joins TRBV18 and TRBJ2-2, with D tentatively TRBD1 (6 bases). V gave up 0 bases and J gave up 6 bases, with 11 bases separating them. The CDR3 sequence is 15 residues long. Germline V gene sequence: CDR1 KGHSH, CDR2 LQKENI. CDR3 residues: CASSPPASGAGELFF. CDR3 sequence (DNA): TGTGCCAGCTCACCACCAGCGTCAGGGGCCGGGGAGCTGTTTTTT.

This chain connects TRBV5-6 to TRBJ2-7; tentatively, D is TRBD2 (6 bases). The germline V and J ends were trimmed by 5 bases and 0 bases, with 9 bases remaining between them. This CDR3 spans 13 amino acids. Per the germline V gene, CDR1 is SGHDT and CDR2 is YYEEEE. The CDR3: CASSWGDSYEQYF. CDR3 bases: TGTGCCAGCAGTTGGGGGGACTCCTACGAGCAGTACTTC.

The chain links TRBV7-2 to TRBJ1-2; TRBD1 aligns across 8 bases. The CDR3 extends over 15 amino acids. After removal of 2 bases from V and 4 bases from J, the junction contained 6 bases not matched to a gene. From germline, CDR1 is SGHTA and CDR2 FQGNSA. CDR3 nucleotide sequence: TGTGCCAGCAGCTTACAGGGGGCTGGTCGCTATGGCTACACCTTC. This sequence encodes CASSLQGAGRYGYTF.

V usage is TRBV29-1 and J usage is TRBJ2-3; D is possibly TRBD1 or TRBD2 (5 bases each). The CDR3 consists of 14 residues. The germline V gene encodes CDR1 SQVTM and CDR2 ANQGSEA. The V end was cut by 3 bases, the J end by 1 base, with 11 bases between. The chain's CDR3 is CSVDSGPGTDTQYF. The CDR3 region has the DNA TGCAGCGTTGATTCGGGGCCGGGCACAGATACGCAGTATTTT.

This chain connects TRBV7-9 to TRBJ1-2, with D tentatively TRBD1 (6 bases). CDR1 SEHNR and CDR2 FQNEAQ come from the germline V gene (reference sequence). Trimming left V 5 bases short and J 7 bases short, with 17 bases between. The CDR3 length is 14 residues. The CDR3 loop reads CASSQRGAGAGYTF. The CDR3 bases are TGTGCCAGCAGCCAAAGAGGGGCAGGGGCTGGCTACACCTTC.

This chain links TRBV2 with TRBJ1-1; D gene ambiguous. CDR3 length: 14 amino acids. The germline gives CDR1 SNHLY, CDR2 FYNNEI. Trimming removed 2 bases at V and 2 bases at J, with 9 bases between. The CDR3 is CASSEPALNTEAFF. CDR3 bases: TGTGCCAGCAGTGAACCCGCATTAAACACTGAAGCTTTCTTT.

The chain has TRBV10-3 and TRBJ1-6, with 10 bases identical to TRBD1. Germline V gives CDR1 ENHRY, CDR2 SYGVKD. The CDR3 is 15 amino acids. The V gene end was trimmed by 3 bases and the J gene end by 9 bases; junction bases not matched to a gene: 5. The CDR3 bases are TGTGCCATCAGTGAACCCGGACAGGGGGTTTCACCCCTCCACTTT. Amino acid sequence: CAISEPGQGVSPLHF.

This chain links TRBV2 with TRBJ1-5; 7 nucleotides agree with TRBD1. This CDR3 is built from 14 residues. Germline V CDR1 and CDR2: SNHLY, FYNNEI. J gave up 5 bases and V 1 base, and 2 bases lay outside the gene matches. The CDR3 region has the DNA TGTGCCAGCAGTGAAGAACAGGGGTATCAGCCCCAGCATTTT. Protein product: CASSEEQGYQPQHF.

The V and J genes are TRBV5-4 and TRBJ2-3; no firm D call. The CDR3 runs 12 residues. Trimming removed 3 bases at V and 5 bases at J, with 7 bases between. Germline CDR1 SGHNT, CDR2 YYREEE (reference sequence). The CDR3 DNA reads TGTGCCAGCAGCTGGAAGGGAGATACGCAGTATTTT. Protein: CASSWKGDTQYF.

The rearrangement joins TRBV19 to TRBJ1-1, with no clear D. V shed 2 bases and J shed 0 bases, with 10 bases lying between them. CDR1 and CDR2 from the germline V gene are LNHDA and SQIVND (reference sequence). This CDR3 region has 15 residues. CDR3 loop: CASSIIGSMNTEAFF. CDR3 DNA: TGTGCCAGTAGTATAATCGGGTCCATGAACACTGAAGCTTTCTTT.

This clone was counted a single time. The chain recombines TRBV19 with TRBJ1-4; 8 bases fit TRBD1. The CDR3 runs to 14 residues. Germline V gives CDR1 LNHDA, CDR2 SQIVND (reference sequence). The J segment lost 5 bases and the V segment lost 7 bases, leaving 6 bases of the junction unmatched. CDR3 nucleotides: TGTGCCAGTATCGGGAGGACAGGGAATGAAAAACTGTTTTTT. It encodes CASIGRTGNEKLFF.

This chain connects TRBV11-1 to TRBJ1-2, with TRBD1 as a possible D gene (5 bases). Germline CDR1 is SGHAT and CDR2 is FQDESV (reference sequence). V lost 1 base, J lost 4 bases, and 7 bases lay in between. CDR3 size: 13 residues. The CDR3 here is CASSLGGTYGYTF. The CDR3, as DNA: TGTGCCAGCAGCTTAGGAGGGACCTATGGCTACACCTTC. Using reference TRBV11-1 and TRBJ1-2 for the parts outside the CDR3, the full variable domain is EAEVAQSPRYKITEKSQAVAFWCDPISGHATLYWYRQILGQGPELLVQFQDESVVDDSQLPKDRFSAERLKGVDSTLKIQPAELGDSAMYLCASSLGGTYGYTFGSGTRLTVV.

The chain combines TRBV5-1 with TRBJ1-1; weak D call: TRBD1 (5 bases). This CDR3 spans 18 amino acids. The V gene's germline CDR1 is SGHRS and CDR2 YFSETQ. Deletions cut 4 bases from V and 2 bases from J, with 24 bases between. In DNA form, the CDR3 reads TGCGCCAGCAGCCTGGCTCCGAGGGGCCCCAATGATAACACTGAAGCTTTCTTT. It encodes CASSLAPRGPNDNTEAFF.

The chain couples TRBV10-2 to TRBJ2-3, with 11 bases aligning to TRBD2. With 0 bases clipped from V and 1 base from J, the junction kept 0 bases outside the gene matches. Germline values: CDR1 WSHSY, CDR2 SAAADI. This CDR3 comprises 16 residues. The CDR3 reads CASSESLAGGTDTQYF. The CDR3, as DNA: TGCGCCAGCAGTGAGTCACTAGCGGGGGGCACAGATACGCAGTATTTT.